This entry features one T cell receptor (beta chain) sequence. The antigen remains unidentified. This sample is part of a study of cytomegalovirus exposure and HLA in healthy donors. V was clipped by 3 bases and J by 4 bases, with 12 bases between them. In germline, CDR1 is MNHEY, CDR2 SVGAGI. The CDR3 extends over 15 amino acids. The PCR contained 60 Vbeta and 13 Jbeta primers. Sequencing used immunoSEQ multiplex PCR; TCRdb keeps in-frame clones, though not all of them. The table includes approximately 100,000 clones, 70% to 85% detected once. Findings and limits, study-wide: An Asian-associated ancestry cluster reportedly showed fewer N-insertions than the approximately 660-donor mean in a later analysis. The study listed roughly 150 cytomegalovirus-associated TCR beta chains. A classifier reportedly called cytomegalovirus status with high sensitivity and specificity.

The sequence was collected from a young woman in good health and CMV-seropositive. The chain combines TRBV6-5 with TRBJ2-2, with TRBD2 as a possible D gene (6 bases). Sequences were obtained from PBMCs. DNA for the CDR3: TGTGCCAGCAGTTATGGGACGGGACTCACCGGGGAGCTGTTTTTT. This encodes CASSYGTGLTGELFF.